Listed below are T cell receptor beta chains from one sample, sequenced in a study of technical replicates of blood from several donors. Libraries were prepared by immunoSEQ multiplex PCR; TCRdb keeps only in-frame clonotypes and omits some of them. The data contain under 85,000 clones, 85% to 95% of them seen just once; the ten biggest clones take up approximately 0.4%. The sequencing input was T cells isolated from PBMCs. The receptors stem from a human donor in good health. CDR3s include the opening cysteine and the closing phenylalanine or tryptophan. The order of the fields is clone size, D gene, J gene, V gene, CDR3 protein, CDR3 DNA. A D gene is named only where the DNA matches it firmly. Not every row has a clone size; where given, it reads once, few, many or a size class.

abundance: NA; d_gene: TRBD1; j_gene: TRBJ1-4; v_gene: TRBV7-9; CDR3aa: CASSKGQGGNEKLFF; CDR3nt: TGTGCCAGCAGCAAGGGACAGGGGGGGAATGAAAAACTGTTTTTT
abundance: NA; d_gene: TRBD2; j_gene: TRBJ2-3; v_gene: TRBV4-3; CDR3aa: CASSHGGRSADTQYF; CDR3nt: TGCGCCAGCAGCCACGGCGGGAGGTCCGCAGATACGCAGTATTTT
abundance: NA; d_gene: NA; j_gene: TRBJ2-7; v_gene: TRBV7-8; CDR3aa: CASSPGGHEQYF; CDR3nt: TGTGCCAGCAGCCCAGGTGGTCACGAGCAGTACTTC
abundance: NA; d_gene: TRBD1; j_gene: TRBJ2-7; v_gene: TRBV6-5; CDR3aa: CASSFGDRELNYEQYF; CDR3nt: TGTGCCAGCAGTTTCGGGGACAGGGAGCTGAACTACGAGCAGTACTTC
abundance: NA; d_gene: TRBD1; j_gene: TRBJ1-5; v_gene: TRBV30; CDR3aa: CAWSTGGQFNQPQHF; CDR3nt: TGTGCCTGGAGCACAGGGGGCCAATTCAATCAGCCCCAGCATTTT
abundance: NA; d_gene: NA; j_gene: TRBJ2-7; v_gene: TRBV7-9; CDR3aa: CASSFSFYEQYF; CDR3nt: TGTGCCAGCAGCTTTTCTTTTTACGAGCAGTACTTC
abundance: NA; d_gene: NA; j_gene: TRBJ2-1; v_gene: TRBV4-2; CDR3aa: CASSQGKGGVVSYNEQFF; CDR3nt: TGTGCCAGCAGCCAAGGAAAGGGCGGGGTTGTCTCCTACAATGAGCAGTTCTTC
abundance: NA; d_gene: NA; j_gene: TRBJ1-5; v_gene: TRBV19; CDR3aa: CASSISRVGNQPQHF; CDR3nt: TGTGCCAGTAGTATTTCCAGGGTAGGCAATCAGCCCCAGCATTTT
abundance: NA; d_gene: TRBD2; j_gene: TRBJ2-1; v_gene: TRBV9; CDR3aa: CASSSRLANNEQFF; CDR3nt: TGTGCCAGCAGCTCCCGACTAGCCAACAATGAGCAGTTCTTC
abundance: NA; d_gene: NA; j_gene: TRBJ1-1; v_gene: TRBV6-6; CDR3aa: CASSDTQNTEAFF; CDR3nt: TGTGCCAGCAGCGATACACAGAACACTGAAGCTTTCTTT
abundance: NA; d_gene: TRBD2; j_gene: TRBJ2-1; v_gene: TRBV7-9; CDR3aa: CASSLGWEGPSYNEQFF; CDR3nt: TGTGCCAGCAGCTTAGGGTGGGAGGGCCCATCCTACAATGAGCAGTTCTTC
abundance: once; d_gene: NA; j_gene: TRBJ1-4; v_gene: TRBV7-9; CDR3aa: CASSRGVSFGEKLFF; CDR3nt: TGTGCCAGCAGCCGGGGTGTGAGTTTTGGCGAAAAACTGTTTTTT
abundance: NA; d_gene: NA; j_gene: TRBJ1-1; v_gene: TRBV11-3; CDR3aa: CASSLDFRGVWEAFF; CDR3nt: TGTGCCAGCAGCTTAGATTTTCGGGGGGTATGGGAAGCTTTCTTT
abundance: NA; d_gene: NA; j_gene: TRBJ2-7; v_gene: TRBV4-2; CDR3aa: CASSQDSAGTYEQYF; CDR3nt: TGTGCCAGCAGCCAAGATTCAGCAGGTACCTACGAGCAGTACTTC
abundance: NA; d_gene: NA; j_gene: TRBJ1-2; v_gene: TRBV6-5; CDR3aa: CASSRSSRDGYTF; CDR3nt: TGTGCCAGCAGCCGCAGTTCTCGGGATGGCTACACCTTC
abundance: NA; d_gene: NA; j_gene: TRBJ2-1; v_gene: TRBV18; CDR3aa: CASSSGGSISSYNEQFF; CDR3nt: TGTGCCAGCTCCTCAGGGGGGTCCATCAGCTCCTACAATGAGCAGTTCTTC
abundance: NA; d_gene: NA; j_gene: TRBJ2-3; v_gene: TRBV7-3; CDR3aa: CASSLGLTDTQYF; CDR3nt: TGTGCCAGCAGCTTGGGACTTACAGATACGCAGTATTTT
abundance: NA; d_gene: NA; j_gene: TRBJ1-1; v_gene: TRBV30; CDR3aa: CAWEGGSEAFF; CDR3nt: TGTGCCTGGGAGGGAGGCAGTGAAGCTTTCTTT
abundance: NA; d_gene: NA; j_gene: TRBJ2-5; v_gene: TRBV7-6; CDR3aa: CASSLTGGAETQYF; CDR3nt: TGTGCCAGCAGCTTAACTGGGGGCGCTGAGACCCAGTACTTC
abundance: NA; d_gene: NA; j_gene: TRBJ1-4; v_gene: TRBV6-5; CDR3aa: CASSYDSPNEKLFF; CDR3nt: TGTGCCAGCAGTTACGACAGCCCTAATGAAAAACTGTTTTTT
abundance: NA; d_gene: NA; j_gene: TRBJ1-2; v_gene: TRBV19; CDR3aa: CASRRNRRAGGYTF; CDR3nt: TGTGCCAGTAGACGAAATCGCAGAGCAGGGGGCTACACCTTC
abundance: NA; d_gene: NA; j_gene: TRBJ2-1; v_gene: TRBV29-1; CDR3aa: CSVENVAGAIHGNEQFF; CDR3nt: TGCAGCGTTGAGAACGTGGCAGGGGCAATTCACGGCAATGAGCAGTTCTTC
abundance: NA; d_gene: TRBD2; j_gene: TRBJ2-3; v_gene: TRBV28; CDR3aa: CASTHLAGGPTDTQYF; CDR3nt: TGTGCCAGCACCCACCTAGCGGGAGGGCCGACAGATACGCAGTATTTT
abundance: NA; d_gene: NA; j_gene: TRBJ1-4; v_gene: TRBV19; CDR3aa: CASSLLRATDEKLFF; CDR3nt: TGTGCCAGTAGTTTGTTGAGGGCGACGGATGAAAAACTGTTTTTT
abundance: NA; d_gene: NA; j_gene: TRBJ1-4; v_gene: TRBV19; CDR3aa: CASSWRSATNEKLFF; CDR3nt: TGTGCCAGTAGCTGGAGAAGCGCAACTAATGAAAAACTGTTTTTT
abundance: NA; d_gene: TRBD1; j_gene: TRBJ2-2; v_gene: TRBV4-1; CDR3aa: CASSFNTGANSGELFF; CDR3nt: TGCGCCAGCAGCTTCAATACAGGGGCTAATTCCGGGGAGCTGTTTTTT
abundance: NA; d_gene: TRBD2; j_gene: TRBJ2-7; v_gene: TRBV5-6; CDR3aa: CASSLVPSGFYEQYF; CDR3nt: TGTGCCAGCAGCTTGGTGCCTAGCGGATTCTACGAGCAGTACTTC
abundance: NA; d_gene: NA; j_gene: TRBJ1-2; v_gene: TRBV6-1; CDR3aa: CASTLLDNNYGYTF; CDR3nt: TGTGCCAGCACCCTTCTGGACAATAACTATGGCTACACCTTC
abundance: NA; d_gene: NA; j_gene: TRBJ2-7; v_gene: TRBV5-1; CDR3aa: CASSSSYEQYF; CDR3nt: TGCGCCAGCAGCTCATCCTACGAGCAGTACTTC
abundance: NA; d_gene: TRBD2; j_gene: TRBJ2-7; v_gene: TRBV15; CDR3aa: CATSRDHGGRSYEQYF; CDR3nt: TGTGCCACCAGCAGAGATCATGGCGGGAGGTCCTACGAGCAGTACTTC